The T cell receptor beta chain described here comes from a study of chemoradiotherapy in HPV16-positive cancers. Libraries were prepared by immunoSEQ multiplex PCR; TCRdb keeps only in-frame clonotypes and omits some of them. The table records 10,000 to 15,000 clones, around three quarters of them present only once. The CDR3 has 14 residues. V lost 2 bases, J lost 9 bases, and 11 bases lay in between. Germline V CDR1 and CDR2: MNHEY, SVGAGI. The chain carries TRBV6-5 and TRBJ1-6; D call uncertain. Sampling was performed from a patient who underwent chemoradiotherapy. The receptor was isolated from a human donor with HPV-associated anogenital cancer. In DNA form, the CDR3 reads TGTGCCAGCAGTTACGAGGTGTATGGTTCACCCCTCCACTTT. Its protein is CASSYEVYGSPLHF.